This T cell receptor (beta chain) was sequenced during a study of PD-1 blockade in classical Hodgkin lymphoma. Deletions cut 4 bases from V and 7 bases from J, with 25 bases between. The CDR3 covers 17 residues. The germline CDR1 and CDR2 sequences are SGDLS and YYNGEE. Libraries were prepared by immunoSEQ multiplex PCR; TCRdb keeps only in-frame clonotypes and omits some of them. Among several thousand clones listed, 76% were seen once. Every patient was affected by relapse after autologous stem cell transplantation, while exposure to brentuximab vedotin was not uniform. Relapsed/refractory classical Hodgkin lymphoma patients had complete, partial or progressive responses. Study results and limitations: Repertoire differences have undefined causes, possibly disease activity or prior therapy. There was a significant rise in CD4+ TCR diversity by C4D1, with no such rise for CD8+. Healthy donors were reported to have higher baseline TCR diversity than newly diagnosed patients.

As for this clone: Its target is unknown.

The V gene is TRBV9, the J gene TRBJ2-3, with a tentative D call TRBD1 (6 bases). This sample comprised peripheral blood mononuclear cells (PBMCs), obtained before the second cycle of nivolumab. The receptor's source is a human donor with classical Hodgkin lymphoma. The CDR3 sequence is CASSPSLSLAGANTQYF. The DNA of the CDR3 is TGTGCCAGCAGCCCCAGCCTCTCCTTGGCAGGGGCTAATACGCAGTATTTT.